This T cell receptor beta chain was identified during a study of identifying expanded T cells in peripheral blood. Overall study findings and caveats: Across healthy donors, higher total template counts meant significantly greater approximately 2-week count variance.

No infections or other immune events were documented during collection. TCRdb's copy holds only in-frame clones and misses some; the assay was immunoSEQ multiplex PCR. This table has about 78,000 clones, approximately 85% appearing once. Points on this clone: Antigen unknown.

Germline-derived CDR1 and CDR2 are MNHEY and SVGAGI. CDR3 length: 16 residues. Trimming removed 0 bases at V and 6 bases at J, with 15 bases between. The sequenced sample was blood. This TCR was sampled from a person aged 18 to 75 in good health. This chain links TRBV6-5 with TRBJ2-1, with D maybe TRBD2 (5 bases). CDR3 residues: CASSYSGGYEANEQFF. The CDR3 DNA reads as TGTGCCAGCAGTTACTCGGGCGGGTATGAGGCCAATGAGCAGTTCTTC.